This T cell receptor beta chain was sequenced during a study of cytomegalovirus exposure and HLA in healthy donors. Both 60 Vbeta primers and 13 Jbeta primers went into the PCR. TCRdb keeps only in-frame clones here, not all; method: immunoSEQ multiplex PCR. The sample includes approximately 150,000 clones, 76% of them seen just once. The material sequenced was PBMCs. The sequence was collected from a male donor in good health and CMV-seronegative.

The DNA for the CDR3 is TGTGCCAGCAGCTTGGCCTCCCGAAGGAGTCAAGAGACCCAGTACTTC. Residues: CASSLASRRSQETQYF. The rearrangement joins TRBV5-4 to TRBJ2-5; D remains unclear. CDR3 length equals 16 residues. Looked up from germline, CDR1 is SGHNT and CDR2 is YYREEE (reference sequence). With 0 bases removed from V and 2 bases from J, the gap between germline ends came to 14 bases.